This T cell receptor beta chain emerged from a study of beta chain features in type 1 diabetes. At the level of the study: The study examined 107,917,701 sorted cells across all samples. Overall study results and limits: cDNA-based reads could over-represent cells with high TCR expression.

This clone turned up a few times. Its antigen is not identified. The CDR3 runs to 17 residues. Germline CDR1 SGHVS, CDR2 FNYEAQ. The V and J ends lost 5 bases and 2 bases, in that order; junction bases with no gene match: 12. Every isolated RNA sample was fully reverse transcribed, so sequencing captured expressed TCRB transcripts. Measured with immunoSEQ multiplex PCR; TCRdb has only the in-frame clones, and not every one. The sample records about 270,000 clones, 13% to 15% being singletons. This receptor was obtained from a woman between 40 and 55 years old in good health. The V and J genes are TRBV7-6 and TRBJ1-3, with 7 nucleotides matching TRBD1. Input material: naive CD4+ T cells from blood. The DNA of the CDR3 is TGTGCCAGCAGCCCAATATCGGCAGGGGGTCCTGGAAACACCATATATTTT. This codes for CASSPISAGGPGNTIYF. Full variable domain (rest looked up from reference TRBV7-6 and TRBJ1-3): GAGVSQSPRYKVTKRGQDVALRCDPISGHVSLYWYRQALGQGPEFLTYFNYEAQQDKSGLPNDRFSAERPEGSISTLTIQRTEQRDSAMYRCASSPISAGGPGNTIYFGEGSWLTVV.